This T cell receptor beta chain was captured in a study of Graves' ophthalmopathy and Graves' hyperthyroidism. Ten or more counts support this clonotype. The CDR3 runs to 13 residues. Germline assignment: CDR1 MDHEN and CDR2 SYDVKM. The germline V and J ends were trimmed by 10 bases and 4 bases, with 17 bases remaining between them. For repertoire sequencing, the TCR beta CDR3 regions were amplified from RNA transcripts. Following a first-round RT-PCR that used HTBI primers, a second-round multiplex PCR was carried out. TCRdb recomputed calls from the multiplex PCR reads with MiXCR, one row per CDR3 protein. The profile shows some 210,000 distinct CDR3 sequences, 25% to 30% of them singletons.

The clonotype comes from a man aged 45-60 years with Graves' ophthalmopathy. The source material was peripheral blood. The chain links TRBV28 to TRBJ2-7; perhaps TRBD2 as D (6 bases). The CDR3 DNA reads as TGTGCCATCAGAGCGGGCGGGTCTTACGAGCAGTACTTC. Protein: CAIRAGGSYEQYF.